Described below is a single T cell receptor beta chain sequence and its context. Authors' methods: Reference gene primer amplification in the assay estimated nucleated cell counts. Using immunoSEQ multiplex PCR, the repertoire was profiled, and TCRdb retains in-frame clones only, with some absent. The DNA gave D and trimming, while V, J and clone size come from that table. Of about 240,000 clones in the sample, 70% to 90% were seen once. This sample was included in a study of blood T cell repertoires in COVID-19. As for the study in general: The United States, Italy and Spain supplied acute and convalescent COVID-19 samples. T cells, B-cell-depleted T cells, or PBMCs supplied cDNA or gDNA.

Germline-derived CDR1 and CDR2 are SGDLS and YYNGEE. The CDR3 is 15 residues long. V gave up 4 bases and J gave up 4 bases; unmatched junction bases: 8. The chain is built from TRBV9 and TRBJ1-1, with 9 nucleotides matching TRBD1. Sequencing was carried out using peripheral blood. This sequence was found in a man aged 55 to 70 with acute or convalescent COVID-19. The CDR3 DNA is TGTGCCAGCAGCCGTGGGACAGGGCCGGGCACTGAAGCTTTCTTT. Translation: CASSRGTGPGTEAFF.